A single T cell receptor beta chain is shown here with its context. Its antigen is still unknown. The sample comes from a study of T cells in localized non-small cell lung cancer. Sequenced by immunoSEQ multiplex PCR; TCRdb stores in-frame clones only, minus some. The sample carries about 78,000 clones, just under 85% recorded once. CDR1 and CDR2 from the germline V gene are MDHEN and SYDVKM. The CDR3 has 14 residues. Trimming cost V 5 bases and J 4 bases; bases outside gene matches: 7. The study, taken as a whole, reports: Clonality peaked in uninvolved adjacent lung rather than tumor.

The genes are TRBV28 and TRBJ1-1; TRBD1 agrees at 7 bases. This clonotype was sampled from a man between 35 and 75 years old with stage I lung adenocarcinoma. Material: peripheral blood, obtained before any cancer treatment. For the CDR3, the DNA is TGTGCCAGCAGTCCACAGGGGAGGGGCACTGAAGCTTTCTTT. It yields the protein CASSPQGRGTEAFF. The full variable domain, completed using reference TRBV28 and TRBJ1-1, is DVKVTQSSRYLVKRTGEKVFLECVQDMDHENMFWYRQDPGLGLRLIYFSYDVKMKEKGDIPEGYSVSREKKERFSLILESASTNQTSMYLCASSPQGRGTEAFFGQGTRLTVV.